The clone carrying this T cell receptor (beta chain) was detected a few times. Antigen: not known. Construction of the TCRbeta library involved unique molecular identifiers. TCRdb redid the calling of the PCR reads with MiXCR, one entry per CDR3 protein. The sample contains hundreds of thousands of distinct CDR3 sequences, about 17% of which appear only once. This sample was included in a study of T-cell reconstitution after alpha-beta-depleted transplantation in children. Germline CDR1 is KGHSH and CDR2 is LQKENI. With 2 bases removed from V and 4 bases from J, the gap between germline ends came to 12 bases. The CDR3 runs to 14 residues. Study-wide points: There were some patients whose high TCRbeta diversity at day 60 came from surviving recipient T cells and thymic progenitors. Several hundred expanded graft clones reportedly were the source of alpha-beta T cells about two months after transplant. Among T cells one year after transplant, newly produced cells accounted for most counts and diversity.

The sequence was collected from a boy under three years old who had a stem cell transplant for Wiskott-Aldrich syndrome, so the T cells may come from the graft donor. The specimen comprised PBMCs, mostly from graft donor cells, sampled 360 days after TCRalphabeta/CD19-depleted stem cell transplant. The chain links TRBV18 to TRBJ2-7; D unclear. CDR3 DNA sequence: TGTGCCAGCTCACCAGCCCGGAAAGGGTACGAGCAGTACTTC. Translated, it gives CASSPARKGYEQYF.